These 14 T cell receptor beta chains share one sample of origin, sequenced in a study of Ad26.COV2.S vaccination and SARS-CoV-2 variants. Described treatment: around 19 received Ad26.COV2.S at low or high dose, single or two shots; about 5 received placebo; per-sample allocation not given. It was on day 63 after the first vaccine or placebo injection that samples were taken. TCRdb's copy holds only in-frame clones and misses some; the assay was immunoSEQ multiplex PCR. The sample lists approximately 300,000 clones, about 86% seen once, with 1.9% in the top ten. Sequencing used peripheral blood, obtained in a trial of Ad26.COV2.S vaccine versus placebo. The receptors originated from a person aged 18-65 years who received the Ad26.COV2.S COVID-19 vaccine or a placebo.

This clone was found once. CDR3 DNA sequence: TGTGCCAGCAGCAAAGAGGAGGGGGCCCCCAATCAGCCCCAGCATTTT. It yields the protein CASSKEEGAPNQPQHF. The chain couples TRBV21-1 to TRBJ1-5; the D call of TRBD1 is as the table states it, not checked on the DNA. TRBV21-1 constitutes a pseudogene. CDR3 size: 16 residues.

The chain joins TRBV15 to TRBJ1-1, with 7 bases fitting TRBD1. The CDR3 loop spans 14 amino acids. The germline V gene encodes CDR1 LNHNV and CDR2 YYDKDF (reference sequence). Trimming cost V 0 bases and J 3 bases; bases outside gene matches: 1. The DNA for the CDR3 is TGTGCCACCAGCAGAGAGGGACAGTACACTGAAGCTTTCTTT. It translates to CATSREGQYTEAFF.

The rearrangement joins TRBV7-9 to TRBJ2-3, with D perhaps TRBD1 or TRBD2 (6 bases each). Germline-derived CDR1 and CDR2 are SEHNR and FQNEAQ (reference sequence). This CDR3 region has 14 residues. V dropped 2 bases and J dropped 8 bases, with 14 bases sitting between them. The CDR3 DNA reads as TGTGCCAGCAGCTTAAGTGGGGGGCTCGGTACGCAGTATTTT. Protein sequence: CASSLSGGLGTQYF. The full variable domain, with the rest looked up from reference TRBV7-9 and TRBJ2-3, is DTGVSQNPRHKITKRGQNVTFRCDPISEHNRLYWYRQTLGQGPEFLTYFQNEAQLEKSRLLSDRFSAERPKGSFSTLEIQRTEQGDSAMYLCASSLSGGLGTQYFGPGTRLTVL.

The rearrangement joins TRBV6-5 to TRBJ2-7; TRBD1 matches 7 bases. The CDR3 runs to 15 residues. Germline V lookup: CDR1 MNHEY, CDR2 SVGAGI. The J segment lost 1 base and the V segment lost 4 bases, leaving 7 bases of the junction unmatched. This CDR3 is CASSSPGTVSYEQYF. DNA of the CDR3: TGTGCCAGCAGTTCGCCGGGGACAGTATCCTACGAGCAGTACTTC.

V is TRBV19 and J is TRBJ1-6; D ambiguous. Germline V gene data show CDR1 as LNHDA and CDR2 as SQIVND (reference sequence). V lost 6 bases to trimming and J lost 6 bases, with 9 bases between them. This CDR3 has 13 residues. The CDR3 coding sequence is TGTGCCAGTAGACGGGGAGGTAATTCACCCCTCCACTTT. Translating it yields CASRRGGNSPLHF.

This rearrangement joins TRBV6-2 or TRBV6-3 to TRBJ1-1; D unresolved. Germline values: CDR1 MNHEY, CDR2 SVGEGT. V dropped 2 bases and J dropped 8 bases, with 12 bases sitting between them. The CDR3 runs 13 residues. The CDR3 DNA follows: TGTGCCAGCAGTTACCCTGGTGCCCCGGAAGCTTTCTTT. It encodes CASSYPGAPEAFF.

The DNA of the CDR3 is TGTGCCAGCAGCACCCGGGCCTACGAGCAGTACTTC. Its protein product is CASSTRAYEQYF. The gene calls are TRBV3-1 (or the pseudogene TRBV3-2) and TRBJ2-7; D gene unclear. Germline-derived CDR1 and CDR2 are LGHDT and YNNKEL (reference sequence). The CDR3 is 12 residues long. V was pared by 5 bases and J by 2 bases, with 7 bases between.

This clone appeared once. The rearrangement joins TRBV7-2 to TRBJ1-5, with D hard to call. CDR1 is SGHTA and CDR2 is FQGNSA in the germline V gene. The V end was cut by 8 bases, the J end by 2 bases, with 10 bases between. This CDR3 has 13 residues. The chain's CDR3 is CASGIRGNQPQHF. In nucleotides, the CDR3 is TGTGCCAGCGGCATTCGGGGCAATCAGCCCCAGCATTTT.

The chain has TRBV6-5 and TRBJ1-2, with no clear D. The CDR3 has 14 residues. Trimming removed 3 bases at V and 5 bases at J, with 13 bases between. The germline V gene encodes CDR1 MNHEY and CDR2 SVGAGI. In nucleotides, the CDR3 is TGTGCCAGCAGTTATTCGCCCGCCCCTTATGGCTACACCTTC. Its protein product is CASSYSPAPYGYTF.

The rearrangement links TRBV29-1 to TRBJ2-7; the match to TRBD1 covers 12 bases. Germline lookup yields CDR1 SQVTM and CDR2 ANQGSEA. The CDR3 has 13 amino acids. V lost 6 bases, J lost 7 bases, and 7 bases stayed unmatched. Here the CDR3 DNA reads TGCAGCGTGTCGGGACAGGGGGCGGAAGAGCAGTACTTC. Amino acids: CSVSGQGAEEQYF.

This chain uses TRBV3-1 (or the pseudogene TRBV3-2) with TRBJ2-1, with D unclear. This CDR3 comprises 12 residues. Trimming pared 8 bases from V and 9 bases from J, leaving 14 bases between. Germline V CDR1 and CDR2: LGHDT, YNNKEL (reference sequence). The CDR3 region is CASSSLGGEQFF. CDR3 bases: TGTGCCAGCTCCTCCCTCGGTGGTGAGCAGTTCTTC.

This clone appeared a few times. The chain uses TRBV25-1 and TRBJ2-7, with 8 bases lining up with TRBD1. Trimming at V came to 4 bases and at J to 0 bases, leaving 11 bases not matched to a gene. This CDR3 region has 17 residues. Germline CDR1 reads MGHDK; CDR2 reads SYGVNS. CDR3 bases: TGTGCCAGCAGTGCCCGGGACAGGCCCTTCTCCTCCTACGAGCAGTACTTC. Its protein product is CASSARDRPFSSYEQYF.

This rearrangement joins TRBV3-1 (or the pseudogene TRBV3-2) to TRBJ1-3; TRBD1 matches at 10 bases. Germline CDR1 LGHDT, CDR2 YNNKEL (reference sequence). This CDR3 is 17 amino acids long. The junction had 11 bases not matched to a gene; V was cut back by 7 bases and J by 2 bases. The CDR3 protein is CASIPRTGTGAGNTIYF. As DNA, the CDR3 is TGTGCCAGCATTCCAAGAACCGGGACAGGGGCTGGAAACACCATATATTTT.

The CDR3 reads CASSLWGSGNTIYF. DNA of the CDR3: TGTGCCAGCAGCTTGTGGGGCTCTGGAAACACCATATATTTT. The chain combines TRBV5-6 with TRBJ1-3; no reliable D call. Trimming took 1 base from V and 0 from J, leaving 5 bases between them. The germline gives CDR1 SGHDT, CDR2 YYEEEE. The length of the CDR3 is 14 residues.